A single sample gave rise to the 6 T cell receptor beta chains below, sequenced in a study of T cell repertoires in cytomegalovirus infection. TCRdb passed the reads through MiXCR, listing each CDR3 protein once. The sample shows about 310,000 distinct CDR3 sequences, roughly a sixth of them seen only once. The sequenced material came from PBMCs. The receptors here all came from a human donor in good health (CMV status not recorded). Some clones in this sample may be carry-over from other donors' samples.

The V and J genes are TRBV6-2 or TRBV6-3 and TRBJ2-7; no clear D. From germline, CDR1 is MNHEY and CDR2 SVGEGT. The CDR3 has 15 residues. V was clipped by 2 bases and J by 0 bases, with 11 bases between them. CDR3 coding DNA: TGTGCCAGCAGTTACGCGAACCCAAGCTCCTACGAGCAGTACTTC. Amino acids: CASSYANPSSYEQYF.

The chain carries TRBV25-1 and TRBJ2-6, with 7 positions matching TRBD1. Looked up from germline, CDR1 is MGHDK and CDR2 is SYGVNS. The CDR3 covers 19 residues. Trimming took 3 bases from V and 0 from J; bases not matched to a gene: 11. CDR3 region: CASSDPSGQAFSGANVLTF. In DNA, the CDR3 is TGTGCCAGCAGTGACCCTTCCGGACAGGCGTTCTCTGGGGCCAACGTCCTGACTTTC.

V gene TRBV20-1 combines with J gene TRBJ2-2, with TRBD2 as a possible D gene (8 bases). Germline CDR1 is DFQATT and CDR2 is SNEGSKA (reference sequence). V lost 1 base and J 5 bases, leaving 17 bases between the germline ends. The CDR3 has 16 residues. CDR3 sequence reads: CSARVGGGGLTGELFF. CDR3 coding DNA: TGCAGTGCTAGAGTAGGGGGCGGGGGGTTGACCGGGGAGCTGTTTTTT.

In its sample, this clonotype was seen many times. This chain connects TRBV6-1 to TRBJ1-2; maybe TRBD1 (5 bases). V was pared by 3 bases and J by 3 bases, with 11 bases between. This CDR3 comprises 14 residues. Germline assignment: CDR1 MNHNS and CDR2 SASEGT. The CDR3 DNA reads TGTGCCAGCAGTGAGGGCCAAGGGGACTATGGCTACACCTTC. Translating gives CASSEGQGDYGYTF.

This clonotype has just a few counts. The chain couples TRBV6-2 or TRBV6-3 to TRBJ1-1; TRBD1 might be the D (5 bases). From germline, CDR1 is MNHEY and CDR2 SVGEGT. This CDR3 region has 16 residues. V dropped 7 bases and J dropped 3 bases, with 21 bases sitting between them. In nucleotides, the CDR3 is TGTGCCAGCATCTTATCCCCGGCGGGGCCGGACACTGAAGCTTTCTTT. This sequence encodes CASILSPAGPDTEAFF.

The chain employs TRBV2 and TRBJ2-3; D call uncertain. The CDR3 has 14 residues. Germline CDR1 SNHLY, CDR2 FYNNEI. V gave up 4 bases and J gave up 2 bases, with 10 bases separating them. The DNA for the CDR3 is TGTGCCAGCAGTGTAACTTCAAACACAGATACGCAGTATTTT. This translates into CASSVTSNTDTQYF.